These 15 T cell receptor beta chains were sequenced from one sample in a study of T-cell reconstitution after alpha-beta-depleted transplantation in children. Unique molecular identifiers were built into the TCRbeta library. TCRdb re-analysed the PCR reads in MiXCR, keeping a single row per CDR3 protein. This table has more than 400,000 distinct CDR3 sequences, roughly 44% appearing once. The sample consisted of PBMCs, taken before TCRalphabeta/CD19-depleted stem cell transplant. The receptors were sampled from a girl aged 2 to 10 with aplastic anemia, due to receive a stem cell transplant.

This clonotype turned up a few times. The rearrangement links TRBV9 to TRBJ2-3; 11 nucleotides align to TRBD2. Looked up from germline, CDR1 is SGDLS and CDR2 is YYNGEE. Trimming took 4 bases from V and 5 from J; bases not matched to a gene: 9. The CDR3 sequence is 16 residues long. The CDR3 region is CASSFRTSGHGDTQYF. Written as DNA, the CDR3 is TGTGCCAGCAGCTTTCGGACTAGCGGGCACGGAGATACGCAGTATTTT.

This clonotype was recorded once. The chain combines TRBV7-9 with TRBJ2-3; D call uncertain. CDR3 size: 12 residues. CDR1 is SEHNR and CDR2 is FQNEAQ in the germline V gene (reference sequence). V was pared by 5 bases and J by 3 bases, with 6 bases between. The DNA of the CDR3 is TGTGCCAGCAGCGCAGCAACAGATACGCAGTATTTT. This gives the protein CASSAATDTQYF.

This clonotype appeared a single time. The chain is built from TRBV28 and TRBJ2-3; TRBD2 agrees at 8 bases. V lost 3 bases, J lost 4 bases, and 6 bases stayed unmatched. Per the germline V gene, CDR1 is MDHEN and CDR2 is SYDVKM. The CDR3 sequence is 15 residues long. CDR3 protein: CASSLVAGSADTQYF. CDR3 DNA sequence: TGTGCCAGCAGTTTGGTAGCGGGATCGGCAGATACGCAGTATTTT. The full variable domain, completed using reference TRBV28 and TRBJ2-3, is DVKVTQSSRYLVKRTGEKVFLECVQDMDHENMFWYRQDPGLGLRLIYFSYDVKMKEKGDIPEGYSVSREKKERFSLILESASTNQTSMYLCASSLVAGSADTQYFGPGTRLTVL.

The CDR3 coding sequence is TGCAGTGCTAGAGACCGACTCGTCTCCTACAATGAGCAGTTCTTC. Amino acids: CSARDRLVSYNEQFF. The chain recombines TRBV20-1 with TRBJ2-1; D remains ambiguous. Germline V CDR1 and CDR2: DFQATT, SNEGSKA (reference sequence). This CDR3 spans 15 amino acids. The germline V and J ends were trimmed by 0 bases and 0 bases, with 9 bases remaining between them.

The V and J genes are TRBV5-1 and TRBJ2-4; no clear D. With 7 bases removed from V and 2 bases from J, the gap between germline ends came to 13 bases. The CDR3 runs to 14 residues. Looked up from germline, CDR1 is SGHRS and CDR2 is YFSETQ. CDR3 bases: TGCGCCAGCTCTCCAGAGGTAACCAAAAACATTCAGTACTTC. Translated, it gives CASSPEVTKNIQYF.

This chain uses TRBV6-5 with TRBJ1-3; tentatively, D is TRBD1 (5 bases). Trimming took 0 bases from V and 7 from J, leaving 10 bases between them. Germline CDR1 is MNHEY and CDR2 is SVGAGI. This CDR3 comprises 14 residues. CDR3 sequence (DNA): TGTGCCAGCAGTTACTCGGGCAGGGCGAACACCATATATTTT. This encodes CASSYSGRANTIYF.

This clonotype was seen only a few times. The genes are TRBV30 and TRBJ1-1; D gene ambiguous. This CDR3 has 11 residues. In germline, CDR1 is GTSNPN, CDR2 SVGIG (reference sequence). V dropped 4 bases and J dropped 5 bases, with 8 bases sitting between them. The CDR3 spells CAWIRETEAFF. The DNA for the CDR3 is TGTGCCTGGATCCGTGAGACTGAAGCTTTCTTT.

V gene TRBV5-1 combines with J gene TRBJ2-3; D remains unclear. The V and J ends lost 4 bases and 4 bases respectively, with 16 bases between them. CDR1 and CDR2 from the germline V gene are SGHRS and YFSETQ. The length of the CDR3 is 15 residues. CDR3 nucleotides: TGCGCCAGCAGCCCCGGTGGGATATCGGCAGATACGCAGTATTTT. It is translated as CASSPGGISADTQYF.

The rearrangement links TRBV24-1 to TRBJ2-5; D is possibly TRBD1 (5 bases). The germline V and J ends were trimmed by 3 bases and 2 bases, with 15 bases remaining between them. CDR1 is KGHDR, CDR2 SFDVKD, per germline. This CDR3 is built from 16 residues. The CDR3 sequence: CATSDGAETFQETQYF. The CDR3, as DNA: TGTGCCACCAGTGATGGGGCGGAGACATTTCAAGAGACCCAGTACTTC.

The gene calls are TRBV20-1 and TRBJ2-6; D may be TRBD1 (7 bases). Trimming pared 5 bases from V and 0 bases from J, leaving 14 bases between. The germline gives CDR1 DFQATT, CDR2 SNEGSKA (reference sequence). The CDR3 runs 16 residues. The CDR3 coding sequence is TGCAGTGCTGGGGGACAGCGGGCCTCTGGGGCCAACGTCCTGACTTTC. Amino acids: CSAGGQRASGANVLTF.

This clonotype was detected ten times or more. The rearrangement uses TRBV20-1 and TRBJ2-4; 7 nucleotides agree with TRBD1. Germline V gene lookup returns CDR1 DFQATT and CDR2 SNEGSKA (reference sequence). Germline trimming cut 6 bases from V and 6 bases from J; bases unmatched to any gene: 8. The CDR3 is 13 residues long. CDR3 bases: TGCAGTGCCTACTCGGGACAGCCAAACATTCAGTACTTC. Translated, it gives CSAYSGQPNIQYF.

Comment on this clonotype: This may be a read error: a much more frequent sequence differs by one nucleotide. The V and J genes are TRBV12-3 or TRBV12-4 and TRBJ2-7; tentative D call: TRBD1 (7 bases). The CDR3 is 17 amino acids. Here the CDR3 reads CASGRDRGGSGSYEHYF. The CDR3, as DNA: TGTGCCAGCGGCCGGGACAGAGGCGGAAGCGGGTCCTACGAGCATTACTTC.

The chain links TRBV6-1 to TRBJ1-5; 7 bases line up with TRBD1. CDR3 size: 15 residues. Germline assignment: CDR1 MNHNS and CDR2 SASEGT. V gave up 5 bases and J gave up 7 bases; unmatched junction bases: 11. CDR3 DNA sequence: TGTGCCAGCAGTCCACAGGGGATAAACGCCCAGCCCCAGCATTTT. Protein: CASSPQGINAQPQHF.

This clonotype was found many times. The chain employs TRBV9 and TRBJ2-1, with D unclear. The CDR3 runs to 12 residues. The V end was cut by 4 bases, the J end by 5 bases, with 7 bases between. Germline V gene lookup returns CDR1 SGDLS and CDR2 YYNGEE. The CDR3 here is CASSLGNNEQFF. CDR3 DNA: TGTGCCAGCAGCCTAGGAAACAATGAGCAGTTCTTC.

The V gene is TRBV7-6, the J gene TRBJ2-1, with 7 bases aligning to TRBD2. Trimming at V came to 4 bases and at J to 1 base, leaving 7 bases not matched to a gene. Germline V CDR1 and CDR2: SGHVS, FNYEAQ. This CDR3 is built from 16 residues. The CDR3 DNA reads TGTGCCAGCAGCTCCTTTCCAGCGGGGTCCTACAATGAGCAGTTCTTC. Protein: CASSSFPAGSYNEQFF.